Below are 15 T cell receptor beta chains sequenced from a single sample in a study of T cell responses to AZD1222 COVID-19 vaccine. The method was immunoSEQ multiplex PCR; TCRdb's version includes in-frame clones alone and lacks a portion of them. The table lists around 120,000 clones, roughly 92% of them singletons, with approximately 1.2% in the top ten. Specimen: peripheral blood, collected 28 days after the second AZD1222 dose. The receptors stem from an adult who received the AZD1222 COVID-19 vaccine.

There are a few counts of this clone. The rearrangement links TRBV19 to TRBJ1-2, with D possibly TRBD1 on 5 matching bases. Germline CDR1 reads LNHDA; CDR2 reads SQIVND (reference sequence). The CDR3 covers 14 residues. Trimming took 0 bases from V and 7 from J, leaving 12 bases between them. CDR3 in amino acids: CASSIEWGKSGYTF. Written as DNA, the CDR3 is TGTGCCAGTAGTATAGAGTGGGGGAAGAGTGGCTACACCTTC.

The V gene is TRBV21-1, the J gene TRBJ2-3; the table's D call TRBD2 went unverified against the DNA. TRBV21-1 is a pseudogene locus. The CDR3 totals 20 residues. The CDR3 here is CASSKASGTSGPQRVDTQYF. Here the CDR3 DNA reads TGTGCCAGCAGCAAAGCCTCTGGGACTAGCGGCCCCCAACGAGTAGATACGCAGTATTTT.

The gene calls are TRBV29-1 and TRBJ2-3; D is ambiguous. V lost 4 bases and J lost 3, with 11 bases in between. The CDR3 is 13 residues long. The germline V gene encodes CDR1 SQVTM and CDR2 ANQGSEA. The CDR3 is CSVAPWGTDTQYF. The CDR3 DNA sequence: TGCAGCGTTGCCCCTTGGGGTACAGATACGCAGTATTTT.

This chain links TRBV7-2 with TRBJ1-2; no clear D gene. V was cut by 1 base and J by 7 bases, with 13 bases left in between. Germline V CDR1 and CDR2: SGHTA, FQGNSA. The CDR3 is 14 amino acids. The CDR3 DNA sequence: TGTGCCAGCAGCTTAGATCCAGGCGGTGGTGGCTACACCTTC. This codes for CASSLDPGGGGYTF.

This chain uses TRBV18 with TRBJ2-1; D tentatively fits TRBD1 or TRBD2 (5 bases each). V was trimmed by 2 bases and J by 8 bases, leaving 10 bases between them. CDR1 and CDR2 from the germline V gene are KGHSH and LQKENI. The CDR3 is made up of 13 amino acids. CDR3 coding DNA: TGTGCCAGCTCACCATCCAGGGACCATGAGCAGTTCTTC. Translated: CASSPSRDHEQFF. The whole variable domain, remainder taken from reference TRBV18 and TRBJ2-1, is NAGVMQNPRHLVRRRGQEARLRCSPMKGHSHVYWYRQLPEEGLKFMVYLQKENIIDESGMPKERFSAEFPKEGPSILRIQQVVRGDSAAYFCASSPSRDHEQFFGPGTRLTVL.

The V and J genes are TRBV4-1 and TRBJ2-1, with TRBD2 matching 11 bases. CDR1 and CDR2 (germline): MGHRA, YSYEKL. Losses at the gene ends were 1 base for V and 5 bases for J; bases not matched to a gene: 1. The CDR3 has 15 residues. The CDR3 DNA is TGCGCCAGCAGCCAAGGACTAGCGGGGAACAATGAGCAGTTCTTC. It specifies CASSQGLAGNNEQFF.

The chain combines TRBV28 with TRBJ1-4, with D possibly being TRBD1 (6 bases). CDR3 length: 14 amino acids. V dropped 1 base and J dropped 7 bases, with 10 bases sitting between them. Germline loops: CDR1 MDHEN, CDR2 SYDVKM. CDR3 residues: CASSLSGGGEKLFF. For the CDR3, the DNA is TGTGCCAGCAGTTTATCGGGGGGCGGTGAAAAACTGTTTTTT.

J is TRBJ2-7 and V is TRBV7-8, with TRBD1 matching over 9 bases. This CDR3 has 15 amino acids. V shed 5 bases, J shed 0 bases, and the junction held 5 bases outside the gene matches. Germline CDR1 SGHVS, CDR2 FQNEAQ. Here the CDR3 reads CASSRDRGSSYEQYF. The CDR3 DNA reads as TGTGCCAGCAGCCGAGACAGGGGGAGCTCCTACGAGCAGTACTTC.

A single count supports this clone. The chain uses TRBV6-5 and TRBJ1-1, with TRBD1 identical over 8 bases. Germline-derived CDR1 and CDR2 are MNHEY and SVGAGI. V lost 7 bases and J lost 1; bases outside the gene matches: 5. This CDR3 has 14 residues. CDR3 residues: CASNRDRWNTEAFF. As DNA, the CDR3 is TGTGCCAGCAACCGGGACAGGTGGAACACTGAAGCTTTCTTT.

The V and J genes are TRBV11-2 and TRBJ2-1; D perhaps matches TRBD2 (6 bases). The CDR3 length is 13 residues. In germline, CDR1 is SGHAT, CDR2 FQNNGV. With 5 bases removed from V and 6 bases from J, the gap between germline ends came to 11 bases. This CDR3 is CASSTGLTNEQFF. In DNA, the CDR3 is TGTGCCAGCAGCACGGGACTCACCAATGAGCAGTTCTTC.

The CDR3 DNA sequence: TGTGCCACCAGTGACCCGACCCGGGGGAACAATCAGCCCCAGCATTTT. Translated, it gives CATSDPTRGNNQPQHF. The rearrangement joins TRBV24-1 to TRBJ1-5, with TRBD1 as a possible D gene (5 bases). Between the trimmed V and J ends, which lost 4 bases and 3 bases, there was a span of 15 bases. There are 16 residues in the CDR3. Germline assignment: CDR1 KGHDR and CDR2 SFDVKD.

The chain combines TRBV3-1 (or the pseudogene TRBV3-2) with TRBJ1-2; possibly TRBD1 for D (6 bases). CDR3 length equals 14 residues. Germline CDR1 and CDR2: LGHDT and YNNKEL (reference sequence). V dropped 4 bases and J dropped 3 bases, with 12 bases sitting between them. CDR3 region: CASSRRGADYGYTF. The CDR3 bases are TGTGCCAGCAGCCGTCGGGGGGCGGACTATGGCTACACCTTC.

J is TRBJ2-3 and V is TRBV4-2, with D uncertain. The CDR3 has 14 residues. V shed 0 bases and J shed 2 bases, with 6 bases lying between them. Germline values: CDR1 LGHNA, CDR2 YNFKEQ. The CDR3 reads CASSQDLNTDTQYF. The DNA for the CDR3 is TGTGCCAGCAGCCAAGATCTGAACACAGATACGCAGTATTTT.

The chain uses TRBV30 and TRBJ2-2, with D possibly TRBD1 on 6 matching bases. This CDR3 is 14 amino acids long. With 3 bases removed from V and 7 bases from J, the gap between germline ends came to 15 bases. Germline assignment: CDR1 GTSNPN and CDR2 SVGIG (reference sequence). CDR3 protein: CAWRPGQPIGELFF. CDR3 coding DNA: TGTGCCTGGAGACCCGGACAGCCCATCGGGGAGCTGTTTTTT.

V usage is TRBV5-1 and J usage is TRBJ1-1; D possibly corresponds to TRBD1 (6 bases). Germline assignment: CDR1 SGHRS and CDR2 YFSETQ. The CDR3 has 14 residues. V lost 0 bases, J lost 3 bases, and 9 bases lay in between. CDR3 residues: CASSLAGADTEAFF. DNA for the CDR3: TGCGCCAGCAGCTTGGCAGGGGCTGACACTGAAGCTTTCTTT.